These 7 T cell receptor beta chains were all obtained from the same sample, sequenced in a study of cytomegalovirus exposure and HLA in healthy donors. This PCR relied on a set of 60 Vbeta primers and 13 Jbeta primers. Only in-frame clones appear in the TCRdb table, and some are missing; sequencing was by immunoSEQ multiplex PCR. The clone table shows 150,000 to 200,000 clones, with the ten largest holding around 1.4%. Sequences were obtained from PBMCs. Every receptor here comes from a woman in her fifties or sixties in good health and CMV-seronegative.

This rearrangement joins TRBV18 to TRBJ2-2, with 11 bases identical to TRBD2. The CDR3 sequence is 14 residues long. Losses at the gene ends were 2 bases for V and 7 bases for J; bases not matched to a gene: 0. Germline CDR1 and CDR2: KGHSH and LQKENI. The CDR3 region is CASSPGLAGGELFF. For the CDR3, the DNA is TGTGCCAGCTCACCAGGACTAGCGGGCGGGGAGCTGTTTTTT.

The V call is TRBV6-6, the J call TRBJ1-1; D not certain. Germline values: CDR1 MNHNY, CDR2 SVGAGI (reference sequence). With 6 bases removed from V and 1 base from J, the gap between germline ends came to 12 bases. This CDR3 spans 14 amino acids. DNA for the CDR3: TGTGCCAGCAGCTCCAGGTTGACGAACACTGAAGCTTTCTTT. It encodes CASSSRLTNTEAFF.

The chain recombines TRBV5-6 with TRBJ2-4; weak D call: TRBD2 (5 bases). The germline V gene encodes CDR1 SGHDT and CDR2 YYEEEE. The germline V and J ends were trimmed by 2 bases and 1 base, with 22 bases remaining between them. There are 19 residues in the CDR3. DNA of the CDR3: TGTGCCAGCAGCTTTCGAACGGTCCTTTACACGGGGGCCAAAAACATTCAGTACTTC. Residues: CASSFRTVLYTGAKNIQYF.

This chain uses TRBV2 with TRBJ1-1; D not certain. Germline V lookup: CDR1 SNHLY, CDR2 FYNNEI. This CDR3 spans 11 amino acids. Trimming pared 7 bases from V and 8 bases from J, leaving 11 bases between. CDR3 amino acids: CASTGSIEAFF. CDR3 DNA: TGTGCCAGCACGGGTAGCATCGAAGCTTTCTTT.

This chain uses TRBV9 with TRBJ2-7; tentative D call: TRBD2 (5 bases). The CDR3 contains 15 residues. The V and J ends lost 4 bases and 0 bases respectively, with 14 bases between them. Germline CDR1 reads SGDLS; CDR2 reads YYNGEE. For the CDR3, the DNA is TGTGCCAGCAGCTCTAGTTCCGGGAACTCCTACGAGCAGTACTTC. Its translation: CASSSSSGNSYEQYF.

The chain joins TRBV4-2 to TRBJ2-7, with 9 bases aligning to TRBD2. The CDR3 contains 14 residues. Germline values: CDR1 LGHNA, CDR2 YNFKEQ. The ends lost 2 bases at V and 3 bases at J; junction bases unmatched: 2. The CDR3 nucleotides are TGTGCCAGCAGCCAACCGACTAGCGGCTACGAGCAGTACTTC. Its protein is CASSQPTSGYEQYF.

The chain carries TRBV29-1 and TRBJ1-6; TRBD1 matches at 7 bases. The CDR3 contains 13 residues. The J segment lost 8 bases and the V segment lost 4 bases, leaving 5 bases of the junction unmatched. Germline V lookup: CDR1 SQVTM, CDR2 ANQGSEA. CDR3 amino acids: CSVGDQGDSPLHF. The DNA of the CDR3 is TGCAGCGTTGGAGACCAGGGGGATTCACCCCTCCACTTT. Full variable domain (rest looked up from reference TRBV29-1 and TRBJ1-6): SAVISQKPSRDICQRGTSLTIQCQVDSQVTMMFWYRQQPGQSLTLIATANQGSEATYESGFVIDKFPISRPNLTFSTLTVSNMSPEDSSIYLCSVGDQGDSPLHFGNGTRLTVT.